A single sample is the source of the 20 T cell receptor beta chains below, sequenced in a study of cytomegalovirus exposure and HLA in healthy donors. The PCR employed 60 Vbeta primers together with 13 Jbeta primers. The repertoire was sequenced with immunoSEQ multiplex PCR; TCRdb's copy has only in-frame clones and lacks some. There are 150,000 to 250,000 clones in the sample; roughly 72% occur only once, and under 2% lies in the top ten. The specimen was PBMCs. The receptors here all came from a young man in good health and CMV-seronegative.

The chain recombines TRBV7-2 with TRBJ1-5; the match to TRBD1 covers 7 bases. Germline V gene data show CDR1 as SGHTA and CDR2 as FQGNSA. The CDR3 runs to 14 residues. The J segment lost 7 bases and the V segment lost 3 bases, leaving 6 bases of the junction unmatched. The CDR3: CASSFRQGWQPQHF. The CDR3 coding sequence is TGTGCCAGCAGCTTCCGACAGGGTTGGCAGCCCCAGCATTTT.

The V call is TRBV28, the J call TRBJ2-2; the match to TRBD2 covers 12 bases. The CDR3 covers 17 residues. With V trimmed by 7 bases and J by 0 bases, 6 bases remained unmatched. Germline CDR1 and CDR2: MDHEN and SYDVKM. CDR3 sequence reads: CASTQWTSGTNTGELFF. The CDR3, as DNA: TGTGCCAGCACCCAATGGACTAGCGGGACGAACACCGGGGAGCTGTTTTTT.

The CDR3 DNA reads as TGCGCCAGCAGCCAAAGCCTAGCGGGAGGTTACGAGCAGTACTTC. It codes for CASSQSLAGGYEQYF. The gene calls are TRBV4-1 and TRBJ2-7, with 11 bases matching TRBD2. This CDR3 is built from 15 residues. The trim removed 2 bases at V and 4 bases at J, leaving 4 bases unmatched. The germline gives CDR1 MGHRA, CDR2 YSYEKL.

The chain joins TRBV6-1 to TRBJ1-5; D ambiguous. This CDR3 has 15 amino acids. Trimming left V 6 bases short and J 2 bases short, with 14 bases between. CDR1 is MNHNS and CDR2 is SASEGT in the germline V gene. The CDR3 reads CASSLGPEGNQPQHF. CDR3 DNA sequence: TGTGCCAGCAGCCTTGGACCGGAGGGCAATCAGCCCCAGCATTTT.

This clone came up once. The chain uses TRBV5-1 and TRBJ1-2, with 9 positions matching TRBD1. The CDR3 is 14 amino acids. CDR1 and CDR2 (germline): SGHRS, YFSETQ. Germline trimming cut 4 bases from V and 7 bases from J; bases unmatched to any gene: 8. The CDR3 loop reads CASSPPGTGLGYTF. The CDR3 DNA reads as TGCGCCAGCAGCCCGCCCGGGACAGGGCTTGGCTACACCTTC.

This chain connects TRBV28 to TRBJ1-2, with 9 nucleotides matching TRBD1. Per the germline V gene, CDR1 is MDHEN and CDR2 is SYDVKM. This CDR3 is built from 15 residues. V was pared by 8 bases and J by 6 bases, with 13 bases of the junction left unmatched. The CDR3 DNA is TGTGCCAGCGGGATTACGGGACAGGGAATGCATGGCTACACCTTC. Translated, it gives CASGITGQGMHGYTF.

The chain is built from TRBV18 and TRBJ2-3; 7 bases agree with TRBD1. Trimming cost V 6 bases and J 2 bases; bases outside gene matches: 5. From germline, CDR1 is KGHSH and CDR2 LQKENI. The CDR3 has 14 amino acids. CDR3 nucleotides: TGTGCCAGCTCTAGGACAGGCCCCACAGATACGCAGTATTTT. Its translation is CASSRTGPTDTQYF.

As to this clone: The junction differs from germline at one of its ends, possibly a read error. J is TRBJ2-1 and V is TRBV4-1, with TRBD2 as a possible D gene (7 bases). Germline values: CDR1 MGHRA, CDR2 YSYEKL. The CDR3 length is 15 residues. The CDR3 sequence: CASSTLGRGGNEQFF. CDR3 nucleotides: TGCGCCAGCTCGACATTGGGAAGGGGGGGCAATGAACAGTTCTTC.

In nucleotides, the CDR3 is TGTGCCAGCTCCTATGGACAGGGGGCAGATACGCAGTATTTT. Protein product: CASSYGQGADTQYF. The rearrangement joins TRBV18 to TRBJ2-3; 10 bases map to TRBD1. This CDR3 contains 14 residues. Trimming took 6 bases from V and 4 from J; bases not matched to a gene: 4. Germline V lookup: CDR1 KGHSH, CDR2 LQKENI.

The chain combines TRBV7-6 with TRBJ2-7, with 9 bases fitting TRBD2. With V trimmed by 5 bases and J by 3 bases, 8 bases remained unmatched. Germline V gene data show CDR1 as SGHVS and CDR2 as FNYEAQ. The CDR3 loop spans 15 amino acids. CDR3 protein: CASSAEAGGYYEQYF. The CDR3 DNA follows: TGTGCCAGCAGCGCCGAAGCGGGAGGATACTACGAGCAGTACTTC.

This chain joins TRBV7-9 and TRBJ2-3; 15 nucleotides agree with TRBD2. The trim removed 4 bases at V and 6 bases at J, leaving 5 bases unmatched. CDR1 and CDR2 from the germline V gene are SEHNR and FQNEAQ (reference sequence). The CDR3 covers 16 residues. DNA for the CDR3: TGTGCCAGCAGCTCTACCGGGACTAGCGGGAGGGATACGCAGTATTTT. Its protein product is CASSSTGTSGRDTQYF. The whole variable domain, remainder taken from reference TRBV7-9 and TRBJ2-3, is DTGVSQNPRHKITKRGQNVTFRCDPISEHNRLYWYRQTLGQGPEFLTYFQNEAQLEKSRLLSDRFSAERPKGSFSTLEIQRTEQGDSAMYLCASSSTGTSGRDTQYFGPGTRLTVL.

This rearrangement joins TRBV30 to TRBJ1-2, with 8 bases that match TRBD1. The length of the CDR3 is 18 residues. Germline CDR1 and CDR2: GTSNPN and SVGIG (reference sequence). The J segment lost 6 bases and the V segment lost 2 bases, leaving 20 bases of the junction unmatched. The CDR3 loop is CAWSLNLDFNRGKDGYTF. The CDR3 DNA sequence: TGTGCCTGGAGTTTGAACTTAGATTTCAACAGGGGGAAAGATGGCTACACCTTC.

The CDR3 protein is CASTGGSGYNEQFF. The CDR3, as DNA: TGTGCCAGCACCGGCGGGAGTGGGTACAATGAGCAGTTCTTC. This rearrangement joins TRBV6-1 to TRBJ2-1; 7 bases fit TRBD2. The CDR3 has 14 residues. Germline V gene lookup returns CDR1 MNHNS and CDR2 SASEGT. With V trimmed by 7 bases and J by 4 bases, 7 bases remained unmatched.

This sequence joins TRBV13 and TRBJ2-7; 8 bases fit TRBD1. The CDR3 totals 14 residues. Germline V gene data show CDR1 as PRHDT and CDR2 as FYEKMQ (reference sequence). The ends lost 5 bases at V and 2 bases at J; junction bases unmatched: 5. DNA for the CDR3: TGTGCCAGCAGCATGGGACAGGTCGCCTACGAGCAGTACTTC. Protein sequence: CASSMGQVAYEQYF.

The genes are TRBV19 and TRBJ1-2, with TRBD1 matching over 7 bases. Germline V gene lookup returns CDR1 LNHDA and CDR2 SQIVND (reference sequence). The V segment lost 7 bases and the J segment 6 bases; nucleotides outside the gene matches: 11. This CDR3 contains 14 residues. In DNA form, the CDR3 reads TGTGCCAGTACCGTATCCGACAGGGACGATGGCTACACCTTC. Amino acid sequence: CASTVSDRDDGYTF.

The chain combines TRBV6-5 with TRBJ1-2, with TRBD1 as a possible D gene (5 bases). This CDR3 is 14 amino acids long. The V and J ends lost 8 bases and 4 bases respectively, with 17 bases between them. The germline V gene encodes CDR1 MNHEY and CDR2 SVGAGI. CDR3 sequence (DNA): TGTGCCAGCGGGGGGGGGAACATTCCCTATGGCTACACCTTC. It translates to CASGGGNIPYGYTF.

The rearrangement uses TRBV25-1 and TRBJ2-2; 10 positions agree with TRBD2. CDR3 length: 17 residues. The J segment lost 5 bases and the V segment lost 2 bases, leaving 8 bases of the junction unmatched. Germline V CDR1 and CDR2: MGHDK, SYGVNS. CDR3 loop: CASSELASGSTTGELFF. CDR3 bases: TGTGCCAGCAGTGAACTGGCTAGCGGGAGTACTACCGGGGAGCTGTTTTTT.

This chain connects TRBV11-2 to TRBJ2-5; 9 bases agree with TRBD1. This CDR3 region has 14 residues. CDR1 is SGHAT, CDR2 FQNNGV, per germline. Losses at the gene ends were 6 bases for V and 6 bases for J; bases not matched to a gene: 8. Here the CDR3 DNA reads TGTGCCAGCAGTCCGGGACAGGGAGGAAAGACCCAGTACTTC. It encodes CASSPGQGGKTQYF.

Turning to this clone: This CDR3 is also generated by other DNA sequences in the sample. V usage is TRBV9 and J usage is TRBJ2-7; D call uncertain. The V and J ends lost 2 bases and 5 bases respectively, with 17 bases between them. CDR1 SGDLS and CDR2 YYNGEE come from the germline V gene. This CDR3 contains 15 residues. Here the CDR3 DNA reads TGTGCCAGCAGCGTTTTGGGCGCGCCCCTCAACGAGCAGTACTTC. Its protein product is CASSVLGAPLNEQYF.

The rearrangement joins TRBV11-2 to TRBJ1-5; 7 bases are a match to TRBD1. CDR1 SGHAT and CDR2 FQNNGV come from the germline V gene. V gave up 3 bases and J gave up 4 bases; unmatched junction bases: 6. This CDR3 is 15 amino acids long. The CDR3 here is CASSFGQAGNQPQHF. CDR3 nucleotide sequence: TGTGCCAGCAGCTTCGGACAGGCCGGTAATCAGCCCCAGCATTTT.